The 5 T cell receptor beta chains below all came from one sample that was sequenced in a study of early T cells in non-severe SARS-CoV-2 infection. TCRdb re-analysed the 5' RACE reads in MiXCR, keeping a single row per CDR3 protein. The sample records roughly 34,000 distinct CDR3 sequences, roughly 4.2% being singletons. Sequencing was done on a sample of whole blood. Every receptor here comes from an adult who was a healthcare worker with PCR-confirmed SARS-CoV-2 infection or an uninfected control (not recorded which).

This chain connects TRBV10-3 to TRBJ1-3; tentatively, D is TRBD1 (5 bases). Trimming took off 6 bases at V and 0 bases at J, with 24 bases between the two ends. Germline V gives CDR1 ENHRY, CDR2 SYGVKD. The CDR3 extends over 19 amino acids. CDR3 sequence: CAISPSAPSETGSGNTIYF. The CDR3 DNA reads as TGTGCCATCAGCCCTTCCGCACCATCCGAAACAGGCTCTGGAAACACCATATATTTT.

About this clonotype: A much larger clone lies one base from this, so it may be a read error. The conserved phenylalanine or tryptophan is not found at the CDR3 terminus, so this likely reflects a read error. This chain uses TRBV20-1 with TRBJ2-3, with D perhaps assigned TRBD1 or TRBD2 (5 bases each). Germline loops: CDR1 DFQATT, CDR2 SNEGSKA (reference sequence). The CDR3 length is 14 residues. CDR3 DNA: TGCAGCGCGCTAGAGGGGATTACCTGGGATACGCAGTATTAT. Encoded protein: CSALEGITWDTQYY.

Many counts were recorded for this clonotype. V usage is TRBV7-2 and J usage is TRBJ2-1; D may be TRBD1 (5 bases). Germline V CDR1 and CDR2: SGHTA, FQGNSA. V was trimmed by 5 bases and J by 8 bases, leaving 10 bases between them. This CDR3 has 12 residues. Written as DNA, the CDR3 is TGTGCCAGCAGCCTCAGGGTCCATGAGCAGTTCTTC. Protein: CASSLRVHEQFF.

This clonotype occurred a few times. The CDR3 region is CASSPPPGPSPYEQYF. CDR3 coding DNA: TGTGCCAGCAGTCCCCCCCCAGGTCCGTCACCCTACGAGCAGTACTTC. This chain uses TRBV14 with TRBJ2-7; D remains unclear. CDR1 SGHDN and CDR2 FVKESK come from the germline V gene. V was shortened by 6 bases and J by 2 bases, with 20 bases between the two germline ends. The CDR3 loop spans 16 amino acids.

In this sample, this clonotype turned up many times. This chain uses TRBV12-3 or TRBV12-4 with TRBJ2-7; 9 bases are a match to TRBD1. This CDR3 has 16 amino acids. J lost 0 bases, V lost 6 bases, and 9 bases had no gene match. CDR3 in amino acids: CASSDPGQGRSYEQYF. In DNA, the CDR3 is TGTGCCAGCAGCGACCCCGGACAGGGGCGCTCCTACGAGCAGTACTTC.